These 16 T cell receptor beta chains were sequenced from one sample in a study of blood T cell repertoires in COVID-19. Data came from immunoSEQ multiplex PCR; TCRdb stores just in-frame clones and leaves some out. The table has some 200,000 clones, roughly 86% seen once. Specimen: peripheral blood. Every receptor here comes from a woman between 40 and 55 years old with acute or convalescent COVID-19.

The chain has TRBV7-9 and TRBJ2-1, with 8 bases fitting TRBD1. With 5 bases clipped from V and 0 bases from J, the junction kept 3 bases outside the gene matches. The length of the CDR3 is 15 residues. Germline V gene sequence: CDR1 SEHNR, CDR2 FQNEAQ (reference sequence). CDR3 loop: CASSPTGGSYNEQFF. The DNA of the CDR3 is TGTGCCAGCAGCCCCACAGGGGGCTCCTACAATGAGCAGTTCTTC.

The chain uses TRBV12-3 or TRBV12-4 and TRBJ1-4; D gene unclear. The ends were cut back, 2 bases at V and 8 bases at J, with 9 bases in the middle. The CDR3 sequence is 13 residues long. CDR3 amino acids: CASSLRVKEKLFF. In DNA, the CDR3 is TGTGCCAGCAGTTTAAGAGTAAAGGAAAAACTGTTTTTT.

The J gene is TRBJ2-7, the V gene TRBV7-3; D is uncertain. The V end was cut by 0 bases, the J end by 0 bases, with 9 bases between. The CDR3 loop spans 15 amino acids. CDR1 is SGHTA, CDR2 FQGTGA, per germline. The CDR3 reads CASSLTQVPSYEQYF. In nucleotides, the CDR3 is TGTGCCAGCAGCTTAACTCAGGTCCCCTCCTACGAGCAGTACTTC.

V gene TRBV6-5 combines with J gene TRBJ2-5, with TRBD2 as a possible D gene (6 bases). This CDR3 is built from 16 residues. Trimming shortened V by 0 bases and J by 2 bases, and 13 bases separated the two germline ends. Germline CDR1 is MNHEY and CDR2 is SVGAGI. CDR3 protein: CASSYSWSSGQETQYF. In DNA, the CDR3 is TGTGCCAGCAGTTACTCTTGGTCCAGCGGGCAAGAGACCCAGTACTTC.

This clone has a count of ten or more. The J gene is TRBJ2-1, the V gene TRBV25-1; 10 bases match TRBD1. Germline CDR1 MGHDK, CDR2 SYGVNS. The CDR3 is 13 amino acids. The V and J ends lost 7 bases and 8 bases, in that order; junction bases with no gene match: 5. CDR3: CASTKTGGDEQFF. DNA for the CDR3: TGTGCCAGCACTAAGACAGGGGGCGATGAGCAGTTCTTC. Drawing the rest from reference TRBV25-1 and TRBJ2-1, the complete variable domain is EADIYQTPRYLVIGTGKKITLECSQTMGHDKMYWYQQDPGMELHLIHYSYGVNSTEKGDLSSESTVSRIRTEHFPLTLESARPSHTSQYLCASTKTGGDEQFFGPGTRLTVL.

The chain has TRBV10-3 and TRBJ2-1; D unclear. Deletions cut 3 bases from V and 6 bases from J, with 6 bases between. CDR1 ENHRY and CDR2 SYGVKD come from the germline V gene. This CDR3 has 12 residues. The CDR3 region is CAISDYSNEQFF. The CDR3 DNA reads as TGTGCCATCAGTGATTATAGCAATGAGCAGTTCTTC.

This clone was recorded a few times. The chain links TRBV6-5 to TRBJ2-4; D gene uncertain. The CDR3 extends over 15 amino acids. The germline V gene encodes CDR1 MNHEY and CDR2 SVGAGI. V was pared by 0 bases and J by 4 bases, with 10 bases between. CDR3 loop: CASSYSYSLKNIQYF. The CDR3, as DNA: TGTGCCAGCAGTTACTCCTACTCTCTAAAAAACATTCAGTACTTC.

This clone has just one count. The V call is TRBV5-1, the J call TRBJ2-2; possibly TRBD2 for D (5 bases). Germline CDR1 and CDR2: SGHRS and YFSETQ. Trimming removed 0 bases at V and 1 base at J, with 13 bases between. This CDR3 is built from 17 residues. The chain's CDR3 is CASSLVLGSGNTGELFF. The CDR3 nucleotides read TGCGCCAGCAGCTTGGTTCTGGGCAGCGGGAACACCGGGGAGCTGTTTTTT.

The CDR3 spells CASRKAGGSYNEQFF. For the CDR3, the DNA is TGTGCCAGCAGAAAAGCGGGGGGCTCCTACAATGAGCAGTTCTTC. The rearrangement joins TRBV6-4 to TRBJ2-1; TRBD2 matches 9 bases. CDR1 MRHNA and CDR2 SNTAGT come from the germline V gene. This CDR3 contains 15 residues. V shed 6 bases and J 0 bases; nucleotides not matched to a gene: 3.

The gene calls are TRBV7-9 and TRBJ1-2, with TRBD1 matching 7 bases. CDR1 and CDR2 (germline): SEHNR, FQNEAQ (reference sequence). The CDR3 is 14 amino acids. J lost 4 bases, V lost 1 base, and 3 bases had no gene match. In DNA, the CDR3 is TGTGCCAGCAGCTTAGTAGGGGGCGGCTATGGCTACACCTTC. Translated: CASSLVGGGYGYTF.

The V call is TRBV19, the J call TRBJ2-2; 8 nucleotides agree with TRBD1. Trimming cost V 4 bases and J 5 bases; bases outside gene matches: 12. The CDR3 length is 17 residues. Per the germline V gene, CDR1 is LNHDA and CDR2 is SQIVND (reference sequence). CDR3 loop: CASSTIIKTGATGELFF. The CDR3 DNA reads TGTGCCAGTAGTACCATTATAAAGACAGGGGCAACCGGGGAGCTGTTTTTT.

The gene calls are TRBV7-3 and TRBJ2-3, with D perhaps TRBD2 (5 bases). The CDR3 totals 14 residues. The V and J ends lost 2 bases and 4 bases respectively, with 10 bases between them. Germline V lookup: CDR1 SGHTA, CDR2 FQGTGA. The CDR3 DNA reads TGTGCCAGCAGCTTAGCGGGTACCGCAGATACGCAGTATTTT. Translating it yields CASSLAGTADTQYF.

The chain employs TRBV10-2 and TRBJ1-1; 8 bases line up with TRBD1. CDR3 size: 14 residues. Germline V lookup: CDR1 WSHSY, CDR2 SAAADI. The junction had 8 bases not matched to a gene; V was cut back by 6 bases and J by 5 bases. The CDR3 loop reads CASRRQGAPTEAFF. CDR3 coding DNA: TGCGCCAGCAGGAGGCAGGGGGCGCCTACTGAAGCTTTCTTT.

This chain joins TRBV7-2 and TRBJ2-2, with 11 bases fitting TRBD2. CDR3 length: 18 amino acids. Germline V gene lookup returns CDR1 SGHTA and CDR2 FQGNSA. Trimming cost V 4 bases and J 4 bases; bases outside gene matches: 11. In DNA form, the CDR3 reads TGTGCCAGCAGCTACCTCGGGAGACTAGCGGGAATCACCGGGGAGCTGTTTTTT. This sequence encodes CASSYLGRLAGITGELFF.

The CDR3 nucleotides read TGTGCCAGCAGTGACGTTCTACGCTTGAACATTCAGTACTTC. Translation gives CASSDVLRLNIQYF. The V call is TRBV6-1, the J call TRBJ2-4; the D is unclear. Trimming pared 3 bases from V and 7 bases from J, leaving 13 bases between. Per the germline V gene, CDR1 is MNHNS and CDR2 is SASEGT. The CDR3 totals 14 residues.

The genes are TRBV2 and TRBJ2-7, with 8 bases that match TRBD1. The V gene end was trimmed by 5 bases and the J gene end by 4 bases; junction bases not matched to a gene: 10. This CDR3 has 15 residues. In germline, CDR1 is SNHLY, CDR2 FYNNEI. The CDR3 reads CASSPDRGIRYEQYF. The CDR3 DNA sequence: TGTGCCAGCAGTCCTGACAGGGGCATTAGATACGAGCAGTACTTC. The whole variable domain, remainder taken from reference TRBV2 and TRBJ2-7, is EPEVTQTPSHQVTQMGQEVILRCVPISNHLYFYWYRQILGQKVEFLVSFYNNEISEKSEIFDDQFSVERPDGSNFTLKIRSTKLEDSAMYFCASSPDRGIRYEQYFGPGTRLTVT.